The subject of this entry is one T cell receptor (beta chain). Its antigen is not known. These data are taken from a study of human thymus T cells. General study points: Related research found strongly overlapping thymic repertoires in unrelated individuals. Blood and thymic repertoires both appeared biased in V and J gene usage.

Generated by immunoSEQ multiplex PCR, the TCRdb table keeps only in-frame clones and is missing some. The table includes some 78,000 clones, around 96% detected once. Corrective cardiac operations yielded the resected thymus tissue. All donors were healthy Finnish infants who were undergoing corrective surgery to treat congenital heart defects. The specimen was thymus tissue. The sequence was collected from a boy younger than two with a congenital heart defect but otherwise immunologically healthy.

As DNA, the CDR3 is TGTGCCGGGAGCCCTCGGCCACTCTATGAGGAGACCCAGTACTTC. Amino acids: CAGSPRPLYEETQYF. The chain recombines TRBV2 with TRBJ2-5; maybe TRBD2 (5 bases). The CDR3 loop spans 15 amino acids. Germline CDR1 and CDR2: SNHLY and FYNNEI. The ends were cut back, 11 bases at V and 5 bases at J, with 24 bases in the middle.